Listed below are T cell receptor beta chains from one sample, sequenced in a study of tumor and adjacent non-tumor tissue in lung cancer. TCRdb reprocessed the multiplex PCR reads via MiXCR and lists one record per CDR3 protein. This table holds approximately 110,000 distinct CDR3 sequences, 50% to 70% found once. The specimen was distant non-tumor lung tissue. These TCRs come from a man aged 55 to 70 with non-small cell lung cancer. The CDR3 runs from the conserved cysteine through the conserved F or W. A D gene is named only where the DNA matches it firmly. The size entry is marked missing in some rows and otherwise reads once, few, many or a size class.

CDR3 DNA: TGTGACAGCAGTGAAGCGCCGGTTATGGGAGCCAAAAACATTCAGTACTTC
CDR3 protein: CDSSEAPVMGAKNIQYF
clone size: -
V gene: TRBV2
CDR3 length: 17
J gene: TRBJ2-4
D gene: -

CDR3 DNA: TGCGCCAGCAGCCCTACCGGTCAGAGAAACACCATATATTTT
CDR3 protein: CASSPTGQRNTIYF
clone size: many
V gene: TRBV4-1
CDR3 length: 14
J gene: TRBJ1-3
D gene: -

CDR3 DNA: TGCGCCAGCAGCTTGGACTGGGGTACGGGGGAGCAGTCCTTC
CDR3 protein: CASSLDWGTGEQSF
clone size: -
V gene: TRBV5-1
CDR3 length: 14
J gene: TRBJ2-1
D gene: -

CDR3 DNA: TGTGCCAGCAGTGAACAGGGAGGAGATACGCAGTATTTT
CDR3 protein: CASSEQGGDTQYF
clone size: many
V gene: TRBV2
CDR3 length: 13
J gene: TRBJ2-3
D gene: -

CDR3 DNA: TGTCCCAGCAGCTCACGGGGAGGATTGAACACTGAAGCCTTCTTT
CDR3 protein: CPSSSRGGLNTEAFF
clone size: few
V gene: TRBV6-6
CDR3 length: 15
J gene: TRBJ1-1
D gene: -

CDR3 DNA: TGTGCCAGCAGTGACCCCGGGACAGCTCAAGGGACCCAGTACTTC
CDR3 protein: CASSDPGTAQGTQYF
clone size: -
V gene: TRBV25-1
CDR3 length: 15
J gene: TRBJ2-5
D gene: TRBD1

CDR3 DNA: TGCGCCAGCAGCTTGGGCACAGGATCGGGATTGAGTAATTCACCCCTCCACTTT
CDR3 protein: CASSLGTGSGLSNSPLHF
clone size: many
V gene: TRBV5-1
CDR3 length: 18
J gene: TRBJ1-6
D gene: -

CDR3 DNA: TGTGCCAGCAGCGGTACTAGCTCGGAGACCCAGTACTTC
CDR3 protein: CASSGTSSETQYF
clone size: many
V gene: TRBV5-4
CDR3 length: 13
J gene: TRBJ2-5
D gene: -

CDR3 DNA: TGTGCCACCAGTGATCTTCACAGGGAAGGCACAGATACGCAGTATTTT
CDR3 protein: CATSDLHREGTDTQYF
clone size: many
V gene: TRBV24-1
CDR3 length: 16
J gene: TRBJ2-3
D gene: -

CDR3 DNA: TGTGTCACCAGTTACTCGGGGGGACTAGCGGGGTTCGAGCAGTACTTC
CDR3 protein: CVTSYSGGLAGFEQYF
clone size: -
V gene: TRBV6-6
CDR3 length: 16
J gene: TRBJ2-7
D gene: TRBD2

CDR3 DNA: TGCAGTCCGAAGCGGGAGGGCCGGAATGAGCAGTTCTTC
CDR3 protein: CSPKREGRNEQFF
clone size: many
V gene: TRBV20-1
CDR3 length: 13
J gene: TRBJ2-1
D gene: TRBD2

CDR3 DNA: TGTGCCAGCAGCCAAGGCGGCGCGGACAGGCTGCCATTTTACGAGCAGTACTTC
CDR3 protein: CASSQGGADRLPFYEQYF
clone size: -
V gene: TRBV7-9
CDR3 length: 18
J gene: TRBJ2-7
D gene: TRBD1

CDR3 DNA: TGCAGCGTTGAAGGTAAACACAGCTACAATGAGCAGTTCTTC
CDR3 protein: CSVEGKHSYNEQFF
clone size: -
V gene: TRBV29-1
CDR3 length: 14
J gene: TRBJ2-1
D gene: -

CDR3 DNA: TGTGCCAGCAGTCAGACAGGGGGCTGGGCTTTCTTT
CDR3 protein: CASSQTGGWAFF
clone size: many
V gene: TRBV6-6
CDR3 length: 12
J gene: TRBJ1-1
D gene: TRBD1

CDR3 DNA: TGTGCCAGCAACTTTCGGACACGGAGCACAGATACGCAGTATTTT
CDR3 protein: CASNFRTRSTDTQYF
clone size: -
V gene: TRBV4-2
CDR3 length: 15
J gene: TRBJ2-3
D gene: -

CDR3 DNA: TGTGCCAGCAGCTCCCAGGGAACTAATGAAAAACTGTTTTTT
CDR3 protein: CASSSQGTNEKLFF
clone size: many
V gene: TRBV12-3/TRBV12-4
CDR3 length: 14
J gene: TRBJ1-4
D gene: -

CDR3 DNA: TGCAGTGCTAGACCTCAAGGACATTCGAGGGGTGAGCAGTTCTTC
CDR3 protein: CSARPQGHSRGEQFF
clone size: few
V gene: TRBV20-1
CDR3 length: 15
J gene: TRBJ2-1
D gene: -

CDR3 DNA: TGTGCCAGTAAGCGAGGGACAGGGTCCAACGAGCAGTACTTC
CDR3 protein: CASKRGTGSNEQYF
clone size: -
V gene: TRBV19
CDR3 length: 14
J gene: TRBJ2-7
D gene: TRBD1

CDR3 DNA: TGTGCCAGCGGTAAGGGGTCCTCTGGGGCCAACGTCCTGACTTTC
CDR3 protein: CASGKGSSGANVLTF
clone size: -
V gene: TRBV6-5
CDR3 length: 15
J gene: TRBJ2-6
D gene: -

CDR3 DNA: TGTGCCTGGAGTTGGTCTAGCGGGCTTTACATTGGGCAGTTCTTC
CDR3 protein: CAWSWSSGLYIGQFF
clone size: -
V gene: TRBV30
CDR3 length: 15
J gene: TRBJ2-1
D gene: TRBD2

CDR3 DNA: TGCATTGCTAAGGGGGGGTGGAACACCGGGGAGCTGTTTTTT
CDR3 protein: CIAKGGWNTGELFF
clone size: -
V gene: TRBV20-1
CDR3 length: 14
J gene: TRBJ2-2
D gene: -

CDR3 DNA: TGCAGCGTTACGTTGCGATACAATGAGCAGTTCTTC
CDR3 protein: CSVTLRYNEQFF
clone size: many
V gene: TRBV29-1
CDR3 length: 12
J gene: TRBJ2-1
D gene: -

CDR3 DNA: TGTGCCAGCAGCGATAGCGGGGGTTCCGCAGGTACCCAGTATTTT
CDR3 protein: CASSDSGGSAGTQYF
clone size: -
V gene: TRBV7-8
CDR3 length: 15
J gene: TRBJ2-3
D gene: TRBD2

CDR3 DNA: TGTGCCAGCAGCTTGGTGGGCCGGGACAGACGAGCGCGCTACACCTTC
CDR3 protein: CASSLVGRDRRARYTF
clone size: many
V gene: TRBV5-4
CDR3 length: 16
J gene: TRBJ1-2
D gene: TRBD1

CDR3 DNA: TGCAGTGCTAATTCGGGTACTAGATCGTACCACGAGCAGTACTTC
CDR3 protein: CSANSGTRSYHEQYF
clone size: -
V gene: TRBV20-1
CDR3 length: 15
J gene: TRBJ2-7
D gene: -

CDR3 DNA: TGTGCCAGCAGCCCCTCAGCAGTCTGGGGCTACATCTTC
CDR3 protein: CASSPSAVWGYIF
clone size: -
V gene: TRBV7-8
CDR3 length: 13
J gene: TRBJ1-2
D gene: -

CDR3 DNA: TGTGCCAGCACCCCAGATGGGGGCTCAGAGACCCAGTACTTC
CDR3 protein: CASTPDGGSETQYF
clone size: -
V gene: TRBV2
CDR3 length: 14
J gene: TRBJ2-5
D gene: -

CDR3 DNA: TGTGCCAGCAGTCCGGGACAGGGATCTGGCTACACCTTC
CDR3 protein: CASSPGQGSGYTF
clone size: many
V gene: TRBV12-3/TRBV12-4
CDR3 length: 13
J gene: TRBJ1-2
D gene: TRBD1

CDR3 DNA: TGTGCCAGCAGTTACTCGGGACAGGGGGCTACAGATACGCAGTATTTT
CDR3 protein: CASSYSGQGATDTQYF
clone size: many
V gene: TRBV6-6
CDR3 length: 16
J gene: TRBJ2-3
D gene: TRBD1

CDR3 DNA: TGCAGCGTTGTTTCGGGACTGGTGGATGGTGAGCAGTTCTTC
CDR3 protein: CSVVSGLVDGEQFF
clone size: -
V gene: TRBV29-1
CDR3 length: 14
J gene: TRBJ2-1
D gene: -

CDR3 DNA: TGTGCCTGTAGTTACGGGACACCGGCGGGCTACACCTTC
CDR3 protein: CACSYGTPAGYTF
clone size: -
V gene: TRBV6-2/TRBV6-3
CDR3 length: 13
J gene: TRBJ1-2
D gene: -

CDR3 DNA: TGCAGTGCTCAAGCGAACACTGAAGCTTTCTTT
CDR3 protein: CSAQANTEAFF
clone size: -
V gene: TRBV20-1
CDR3 length: 11
J gene: TRBJ1-1
D gene: -

CDR3 DNA: TGTACCAGCAGTCGACAGACTAGCGGGAGCTCCTACAATGAGCAGTTCTTC
CDR3 protein: CTSSRQTSGSSYNEQFF
clone size: -
V gene: TRBV4-2
CDR3 length: 17
J gene: TRBJ2-1
D gene: TRBD2

CDR3 DNA: TGTGCCAGCAGTTCAACCGGGACTAGCGCCTACGAGCAGTGCTTC
CDR3 protein: CASSSTGTSAYEQCF
clone size: -
V gene: TRBV28
CDR3 length: 15
J gene: TRBJ2-7
D gene: TRBD2

CDR3 DNA: TGTGCCAGCAGCTCTGCGGCAGGAGAGACCTACGAGCAGTACTTC
CDR3 protein: CASSSAAGETYEQYF
clone size: -
V gene: TRBV7-9
CDR3 length: 15
J gene: TRBJ2-7
D gene: -

CDR3 DNA: TGTGCCAGCAGCTTAAAGGCTAGTCAGCCTAATAAGCCCCAGCATTTT
CDR3 protein: CASSLKASQPNKPQHF
clone size: -
V gene: TRBV7-8
CDR3 length: 16
J gene: TRBJ1-5
D gene: -

CDR3 DNA: TGCAGTGCTAGGGAGTGGGGGTTCGGGTATCAGCCCCAGCATTTT
CDR3 protein: CSAREWGFGYQPQHF
clone size: -
V gene: TRBV20-1
CDR3 length: 15
J gene: TRBJ1-5
D gene: -

CDR3 DNA: TGTGCCAGTAAAGCGGGGGGCAAGAACACCGGGGAGCTGTTTTTT
CDR3 protein: CASKAGGKNTGELFF
clone size: many
V gene: TRBV28
CDR3 length: 15
J gene: TRBJ2-2
D gene: TRBD2

CDR3 DNA: TGTGCCAGCATCCCTGGGGGGGGGGAAGGGATTAGCAATCAGCCCCAGCATTTT
CDR3 protein: CASIPGGGEGISNQPQHF
clone size: -
V gene: TRBV12-3/TRBV12-4
CDR3 length: 18
J gene: TRBJ1-5
D gene: -

CDR3 DNA: TGTGCCAGTAGTGACTCGGGACAGGCAACCTACGAGCAGTACTTC
CDR3 protein: CASSDSGQATYEQYF
clone size: -
V gene: TRBV6-5
CDR3 length: 15
J gene: TRBJ2-7
D gene: TRBD1

CDR3 DNA: TGTGCCTGCAGCTCCGGACAGACCCAAGAGACCCAGTACTTC
CDR3 protein: CACSSGQTQETQYF
clone size: -
V gene: TRBV11-1
CDR3 length: 14
J gene: TRBJ2-5
D gene: -

CDR3 DNA: TGTGTCAGCTGCAATACAGGGGAGTTCTACGAGCAGTACTTC
CDR3 protein: CVSCNTGEFYEQYF
clone size: -
V gene: TRBV11-1
CDR3 length: 14
J gene: TRBJ2-7
D gene: TRBD1

CDR3 DNA: TGTGTCAGCGAATCAACAGCCGACGGGGGGAACACTGAGGCTTTCTTT
CDR3 protein: CVSESTADGGNTEAFF
clone size: -
V gene: TRBV14
CDR3 length: 16
J gene: TRBJ1-1
D gene: -

CDR3 DNA: TGTGCCAGCAGTCCCGAGAAGAACACCGGGGAGCTATTTTTT
CDR3 protein: CASSPEKNTGELFF
clone size: -
V gene: TRBV11-1
CDR3 length: 14
J gene: TRBJ2-2
D gene: -

CDR3 DNA: TGCCCCCGAGGGGAGAGGAGGAACGAGCAGTACTTC
CDR3 protein: CPRGERRNEQYF
clone size: few
V gene: TRBV29-1
CDR3 length: 12
J gene: TRBJ2-7
D gene: -

CDR3 DNA: TGTGCCAGCAGAGGGGTCGATGGACGCAACACCGGGGAGCTGTTTTTT
CDR3 protein: CASRGVDGRNTGELFF
clone size: many
V gene: TRBV5-4
CDR3 length: 16
J gene: TRBJ2-2
D gene: -

CDR3 DNA: TGCGCCAGCAGCCAAGCCGGGAGGGTCGGCGGGAGATATGGTGAGCAGTTCTTC
CDR3 protein: CASSQAGRVGGRYGEQFF
clone size: many
V gene: TRBV4-1
CDR3 length: 18
J gene: TRBJ2-1
D gene: TRBD2

CDR3 DNA: TGTGCCAGCAGCTTGGGACAGGGACAGAACAATGAGCAGTTCTTC
CDR3 protein: CASSLGQGQNNEQFF
clone size: many
V gene: TRBV5-6
CDR3 length: 15
J gene: TRBJ2-1
D gene: TRBD1

CDR3 DNA: TGTGCCAGTAGGAGGGTTAGCGGGAGCTCCTATGAGCAATACTTC
CDR3 protein: CASRRVSGSSYEQYF
clone size: -
V gene: TRBV11-3
CDR3 length: 15
J gene: TRBJ2-7
D gene: TRBD2

CDR3 DNA: TGCAGCGGCGGAGGGGACGACAAAGATACGCAGTATTTT
CDR3 protein: CSGGGDDKDTQYF
clone size: -
V gene: TRBV29-1
CDR3 length: 13
J gene: TRBJ2-3
D gene: -

CDR3 DNA: TGTGCCAGCAGTTACTCGAGGCGGGAGTCCCCCTACGAGCAGTACTTC
CDR3 protein: CASSYSRRESPYEQYF
clone size: many
V gene: TRBV6-2/TRBV6-3
CDR3 length: 16
J gene: TRBJ2-7
D gene: TRBD2

CDR3 DNA: TGCAGCGTCAGGGAGGCGGGAGTGAGTGGGCAGTTCTTC
CDR3 protein: CSVREAGVSGQFF
clone size: -
V gene: TRBV29-1
CDR3 length: 13
J gene: TRBJ2-1
D gene: TRBD2

CDR3 DNA: TGTGCCAGCTGTGAAATGACAGTTTCCGGGGAGTTGTTTTTT
CDR3 protein: CASCEMTVSGELFF
clone size: -
V gene: TRBV25-1
CDR3 length: 14
J gene: TRBJ2-2
D gene: -